A single sample is the source of the 31 T cell receptor beta chains below, sequenced in a study of shared clonotypes between healthy human individuals (dated by TCRdb to about 2020). Receptors were amplified or captured by the immunoSEQ multiplex PCR assay. The source is immuneACCESS, and TCRdb retained only in-frame sequences with V and J called. Part of the clones is not carried over; for the studies checked, unresolved V genes explain less than half of this, and the remainder is unexplained. The sample table holds roughly 2,300,000 clones, of which around 90% were seen once. The ten largest clones capture 0.3% to 0.45% of the sample. Sequencing input: naive CD4+ T cells from PBMCs. The meaning of the sample's cell subset or site label: CD45RA+ positively selected. Every receptor here comes from a young man in good health. Some clones in this sample may be carry-over from other donors' samples.

This chain joins TRBV5-1 and TRBJ2-3, with 12 bases lining up with TRBD2. The CDR3 sequence is 16 residues long. Unmatched junction bases numbered 11, after V lost 7 bases and J lost 5 bases. Germline values: CDR1 SGHRS, CDR2 YFSETQ. CDR3 sequence reads: CASRRWTSGVVDTQYF. CDR3 DNA sequence: TGCGCCAGCCGCCGTTGGACTAGCGGGGTGGTAGATACGCAGTATTTT.

The sample holds one count of this clone. The chain recombines TRBV9 with TRBJ1-5; TRBD1 aligns across 9 bases. Losses at the gene ends were 0 bases for V and 0 bases for J; bases not matched to a gene: 7. The CDR3 has 18 amino acids. Germline V lookup: CDR1 SGDLS, CDR2 YYNGEE. In nucleotides, the CDR3 is TGTGCCAGCAGCGTAGAGTGGGGGACAGGGTATAGCAATCAGCCCCAGCATTTT. Translated, it gives CASSVEWGTGYSNQPQHF.

This clone was found once. This chain connects TRBV7-9 to TRBJ2-1; 8 bases map to TRBD2. Trimming took 5 bases from V and 6 from J; bases not matched to a gene: 6. CDR1 and CDR2 from the germline V gene are SEHNR and FQNEAQ (reference sequence). The CDR3 has 14 residues. CDR3 loop: CASSREGTANEQFF. In DNA, the CDR3 is TGTGCCAGCAGCCGGGAGGGGACGGCCAATGAGCAGTTCTTC.

The chain recombines TRBV28 with TRBJ2-7; possibly TRBD2 for D (5 bases). This CDR3 region has 14 residues. V lost 6 bases and J 0 bases, leaving 12 bases between the germline ends. Germline values: CDR1 MDHEN, CDR2 SYDVKM. The CDR3 is CASSREGISYEQYF. CDR3 nucleotides: TGTGCCAGCAGCCGCGAGGGAATCTCCTACGAGCAGTACTTC.

The chain uses TRBV18 and TRBJ1-1; D remains unclear. The germline V gene encodes CDR1 KGHSH and CDR2 LQKENI. The CDR3 length is 13 residues. V gave up 4 bases and J gave up 1 base, with 7 bases separating them. This CDR3 reads CASSRERNTEAFF. In DNA form, the CDR3 reads TGTGCCAGCTCACGGGAGCGGAACACTGAAGCTTTCTTT.

This CDR3 reads CASRVAGGSYNEQFF. The CDR3 bases are TGTGCCAGCAGGGTAGCGGGCGGCTCCTACAATGAGCAGTTCTTC. The rearrangement joins TRBV7-9 to TRBJ2-1; TRBD2 matches 7 bases. Per the germline V gene, CDR1 is SEHNR and CDR2 is FQNEAQ (reference sequence). The V gene end was trimmed by 6 bases and the J gene end by 0 bases; junction bases not matched to a gene: 5. This CDR3 contains 15 residues.

Worth noting for this clone: Mismatch with germline at one junction end may stem from a read error. The gene calls are TRBV5-1 and TRBJ2-3; 13 positions agree with TRBD2. Germline CDR1 is SGHRS and CDR2 is YFSETQ. CDR3 length: 17 amino acids. CDR3 loop: CASSRGRTSGSTDTQYF. DNA for the CDR3: TGCGCCAGCAGCCGCGGCCGGACTAGCGGGAGCACCGATACGCAGTATTTT.

V gene TRBV29-1 combines with J gene TRBJ2-7; weak D call: TRBD1 (6 bases). This CDR3 has 13 amino acids. V was trimmed by 4 bases and J by 7 bases, leaving 17 bases between them. Per the germline V gene, CDR1 is SQVTM and CDR2 is ANQGSEA. This CDR3 reads CSVGGLLTREQYF. The DNA of the CDR3 is TGCAGCGTTGGGGGGCTTCTCACGAGGGAGCAGTACTTC.

As concerns this clone: Relative to the germline gene, one junction end is altered; a read error may explain this. The chain uses TRBV4-1 and TRBJ2-2, with TRBD2 matching 11 bases. The CDR3 is 15 amino acids. Germline CDR1 reads MGHRA; CDR2 reads YSYEKL. The CDR3 protein is CASSQVGLAGGELFF. The CDR3 nucleotides read TGCGCCAGCAGTCAAGTTGGACTAGCGGGCGGGGAGCTGTTTTTT.

CDR3 coding DNA: TGCGCCAGCACCGGCTATAGGGAGCAGTTCTTC. Encoded protein: CASTGYREQFF. This rearrangement joins TRBV10-2 to TRBJ2-1; D ambiguous. The CDR3 covers 11 residues. Trimming stripped 7 bases from V and 10 bases from J, with 11 bases between. Germline V gene lookup returns CDR1 WSHSY and CDR2 SAAADI.

The J gene is TRBJ2-3, the V gene TRBV28; possible D gene TRBD1, 6 bases. This CDR3 comprises 16 residues. The germline gives CDR1 MDHEN, CDR2 SYDVKM. The V gene lost 1 base and the J gene lost 6 bases, with 17 bases spanning the gap. Written as DNA, the CDR3 is TGTGCCAGCAGTTTATTGGGTCAGGGGAGAGAGGATACGCAGTATTTT. Residues: CASSLLGQGREDTQYF.

V and J are TRBV7-2 and TRBJ1-2; TRBD1 matches 7 bases. V shed 8 bases, J shed 3 bases, and the junction held 15 bases outside the gene matches. The CDR3 length is 16 residues. The germline gives CDR1 SGHTA, CDR2 FQGNSA. CDR3 sequence reads: CASGYRGRGVDYGYTF. The DNA for the CDR3 is TGTGCCAGCGGATACAGGGGCCGTGGGGTAGACTATGGCTACACCTTC.

The genes are TRBV19 and TRBJ2-2; D is undetermined. The CDR3 sequence is 14 residues long. V lost 1 base and J 4 bases, leaving 7 bases between the germline ends. The germline V gene encodes CDR1 LNHDA and CDR2 SQIVND (reference sequence). This chain's CDR3 is CASSIVSSTGELFF. The CDR3 DNA follows: TGTGCCAGTAGTATAGTATCTAGCACCGGGGAGCTGTTTTTT.

About this clone: This sample also contains other DNA sequences that code for the same CDR3. This chain links TRBV7-2 with TRBJ1-3; possible D gene TRBD1, 5 bases. Between the trimmed V and J ends, which lost 3 bases and 0 bases, there was a span of 6 bases. The length of the CDR3 is 14 residues. The germline gives CDR1 SGHTA, CDR2 FQGNSA. The CDR3 loop reads CASSFGGSGNTIYF. The DNA for the CDR3 is TGTGCCAGCAGCTTCGGGGGCTCTGGAAACACCATATATTTT.

This rearrangement joins TRBV19 to TRBJ1-5, with 7 bases matching TRBD1. The V gene end was trimmed by 6 bases and the J gene end by 5 bases; junction bases not matched to a gene: 13. The CDR3 runs 16 residues. CDR1 is LNHDA, CDR2 SQIVND, per germline (reference sequence). The CDR3 here is CASSLPPRQGHQPQHF. CDR3 DNA: TGTGCCAGTAGCCTACCCCCTCGACAGGGCCATCAGCCCCAGCATTTT. Full variable domain (outside the CDR3, taken from reference TRBV19 and TRBJ1-5): DGGITQSPKYLFRKEGQNVTLSCEQNLNHDAMYWYRQDPGQGLRLIYYSQIVNDFQKGDIAEGYSVSREKKESFPLTVTSAQKNPTAFYLCASSLPPRQGHQPQHFGDGTRLSIL.

The chain combines TRBV19 with TRBJ2-7; D unresolved. Trimming removed 8 bases from V and 3 bases from J, with 8 bases in between. This CDR3 has 11 residues. CDR1 and CDR2 (germline): LNHDA, SQIVND (reference sequence). CDR3 protein: CASGEFYEQYF. CDR3 in DNA: TGTGCCAGTGGGGAATTCTACGAGCAGTACTTC.

This chain uses TRBV30 with TRBJ1-1, with TRBD1 identical over 10 bases. V was pared by 3 bases and J by 1 base, with 2 bases of the junction left unmatched. The V gene's germline CDR1 is GTSNPN and CDR2 SVGIG (reference sequence). The CDR3 is made up of 14 amino acids. The CDR3 DNA is TGTGCCTGGAGGGGGGACAGGGGGAACACTGAAGCTTTCTTT. It specifies CAWRGDRGNTEAFF.

This clone occurred a few times. The sample contains more than one DNA sequence encoding this CDR3. J is TRBJ1-1 and V is TRBV30, with D hard to call. Germline loops: CDR1 GTSNPN, CDR2 SVGIG (reference sequence). The CDR3 spans 12 residues. V gave up 4 bases and J gave up 2 bases, with 8 bases separating them. DNA of the CDR3: TGTGCCTGGACTAGAGGTAACACTGAAGCTTTCTTT. Translated: CAWTRGNTEAFF.

The genes are TRBV18 and TRBJ2-7; 8 positions agree with TRBD1. Germline V gene sequence: CDR1 KGHSH, CDR2 LQKENI. The J segment lost 5 bases and the V segment lost 3 bases, leaving 6 bases of the junction unmatched. The CDR3 totals 14 residues. For the CDR3, the DNA is TGTGCCAGCTCACCGACGACAGGGGCCCACGAGCAGTACTTC. Its translation is CASSPTTGAHEQYF.

This chain joins TRBV6-5 and TRBJ2-7, with 9 bases lining up with TRBD2. Per the germline V gene, CDR1 is MNHEY and CDR2 is SVGAGI. With 7 bases clipped from V and 3 bases from J, the junction kept 4 bases outside the gene matches. CDR3 length equals 13 residues. Here the CDR3 reads CASKAGGSYEQYF. CDR3 coding DNA: TGTGCCAGCAAAGCGGGAGGAAGCTACGAGCAGTACTTC.

V and J are TRBV11-2 and TRBJ2-5; 12 bases are a match to TRBD2. Germline lookup yields CDR1 SGHAT and CDR2 FQNNGV. V was pared by 6 bases and J by 5 bases, with 10 bases of the junction left unmatched. The CDR3 runs to 16 residues. This CDR3 is CASRSTSGRPRETQYF. As DNA, the CDR3 is TGTGCCAGCAGGTCCACTAGCGGGAGGCCGCGGGAGACCCAGTACTTC.

This clone was recorded once. The chain carries TRBV2 and TRBJ2-7, with D unclear. The length of the CDR3 is 13 residues. From germline, CDR1 is SNHLY and CDR2 FYNNEI. Trimming removed 7 bases from V and 0 bases from J, with 10 bases in between. The DNA for the CDR3 is TGTGCCAGCAAGGCAGCCCGCTCCTACGAGCAGTACTTC. This encodes CASKAARSYEQYF.

With respect to this clone: Other DNA sequences in the sample encode the same CDR3. The genes are TRBV7-3 and TRBJ2-2; D unresolved. The CDR3 contains 13 residues. V was pared by 3 bases and J by 4 bases, with 6 bases between. CDR1 and CDR2 (germline): SGHTA, FQGTGA. CDR3 DNA sequence: TGTGCCAGCAGCTTGTTGGGCACCGGGGAGCTGTTTTTT. This sequence encodes CASSLLGTGELFF.

The chain combines TRBV6-6 with TRBJ1-4; 9 nucleotides align to TRBD1. V lost 4 bases and J lost 8; bases outside the gene matches: 11. Germline V lookup: CDR1 MNHNY, CDR2 SVGAGI (reference sequence). The CDR3 loop spans 16 amino acids. CDR3 sequence reads: CASSSELQGAGEKLFF. CDR3 nucleotides: TGTGCCAGCAGTTCAGAACTACAGGGGGCTGGGGAAAAACTGTTTTTT.

The chain employs TRBV4-1 and TRBJ2-4; no reliable D call. The CDR3 sequence is 16 residues long. CDR1 is MGHRA, CDR2 YSYEKL, per germline. Trimming shortened V by 1 base and J by 6 bases, and 16 bases separated the two germline ends. CDR3 coding DNA: TGCGCCAGCAGCCAAGGAGAAGTAACCCCTGCAAACATTCAGTACTTC. Translated, it gives CASSQGEVTPANIQYF.

The rearrangement joins TRBV10-1 to TRBJ2-7; 10 bases line up with TRBD2. The germline gives CDR1 WNHNN, CDR2 SYGVQD (reference sequence). The CDR3 loop spans 15 amino acids. The V and J ends lost 4 bases and 7 bases, in that order; junction bases with no gene match: 10. The CDR3 region is CASSASGTSVGEQYF. CDR3 DNA sequence: TGCGCCAGCAGTGCCTCCGGGACTAGCGTGGGGGAGCAGTACTTC.

The genes are TRBV5-6 and TRBJ2-2; D might be TRBD1 (6 bases). This CDR3 is built from 16 residues. CDR1 and CDR2 from the germline V gene are SGHDT and YYEEEE. Trimming pared 0 bases from V and 7 bases from J, leaving 16 bases between. DNA of the CDR3: TGTGCCAGCAGCTTGGAGCCTAGGGGGAATTTCGGGGAGCTGTTTTTT. Its protein product is CASSLEPRGNFGELFF. Filled out from reference TRBV5-6 and TRBJ2-2, the complete variable domain reads DAGVTQSPTHLIKTRGQQVTLRCSPKSGHDTVSWYQQALGQGPQFIFQYYEEEERQRGNFPDRFSGHQFPNYSSELNVNALLLGDSALYLCASSLEPRGNFGELFFGEGSRLTVL.

V gene TRBV29-1 combines with J gene TRBJ2-3, with D maybe TRBD2 (5 bases). V gave up 7 bases and J gave up 1 base, with 9 bases separating them. The CDR3 loop spans 12 amino acids. Germline CDR1 SQVTM, CDR2 ANQGSEA. CDR3 sequence reads: CSGELGTDTQYF. For the CDR3, the DNA is TGCAGCGGGGAGCTAGGCACAGATACGCAGTATTTT.

The rearrangement uses TRBV18 and TRBJ2-5, with a possible D match to TRBD2 (5 bases). CDR3 length equals 11 residues. CDR1 KGHSH and CDR2 LQKENI come from the germline V gene. In DNA form, the CDR3 reads TGTGCTAGCGCGGAGGTGGAGACCCAGTACTTC. It codes for CASAEVETQYF.

The chain combines TRBV6-6 with TRBJ2-1; D gene ambiguous. V gave up 7 bases and J gave up 5 bases, with 6 bases separating them. The CDR3 is 11 residues long. The germline V gene encodes CDR1 MNHNY and CDR2 SVGAGI (reference sequence). The CDR3 reads CASNRNNEQFF. The CDR3 coding sequence is TGTGCCAGCAACCGCAACAATGAGCAGTTCTTC.

V is TRBV27 and J is TRBJ2-7, with a tentative D call TRBD1 (6 bases). The V end lost 6 bases, the J end lost 7 bases, and 22 bases lay between the germline ends. CDR3 size: 15 residues. Per germline, CDR1 MNHEY and CDR2 SMNVEV (reference sequence). CDR3 amino acids: CASSRWDISAREQYF. The CDR3 DNA reads as TGTGCCAGCAGCCGTTGGGACATTTCCGCCCGAGAGCAGTACTTC.